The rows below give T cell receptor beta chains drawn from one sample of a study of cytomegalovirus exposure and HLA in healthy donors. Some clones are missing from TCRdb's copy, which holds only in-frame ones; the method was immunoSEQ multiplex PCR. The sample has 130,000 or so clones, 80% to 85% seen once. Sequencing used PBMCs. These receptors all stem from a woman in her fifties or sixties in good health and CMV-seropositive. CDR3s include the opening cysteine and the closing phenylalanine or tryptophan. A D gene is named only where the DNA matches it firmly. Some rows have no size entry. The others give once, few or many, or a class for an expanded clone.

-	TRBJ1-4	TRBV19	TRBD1	CAIRGWTGRGEKLFF	TGTGCCATCAGGGGATGGACAGGGCGGGGAGAAAAACTGTTTTTT
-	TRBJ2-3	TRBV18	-	CASPTSPDTQYF	TGTGCCAGCCCGACTAGTCCAGATACGCAGTATTTT
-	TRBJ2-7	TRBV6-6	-	CASSPGLSSYEQYF	TGTGCCAGCAGTCCAGGACTGAGCTCCTACGAGCAGTACTTC
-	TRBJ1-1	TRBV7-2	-	CASSSQGNTEAFF	TGTGCCAGCAGCTCGCAGGGGAACACTGAAGCTTTCTTT
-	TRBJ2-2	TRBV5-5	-	CASSPPGHLTGELFF	TGTGCCAGCAGCCCCCCGGGACACCTTACCGGGGAGCTGTTTTTT
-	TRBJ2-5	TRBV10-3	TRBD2	CAISEGAGVSDTKETQYF	TGTGCCATCAGTGAGGGAGCGGGAGTGTCGGATACCAAAGAGACCCAGTACTTC
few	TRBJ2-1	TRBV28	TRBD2	CASSSTSGRAYNLNEQFF	TGTGCCAGCAGTTCGACTAGCGGGAGGGCCTATAACCTCAATGAGCAGTTCTTC
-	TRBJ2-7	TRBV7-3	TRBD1	CASSPGTGVNEQYF	TGTGCCAGCAGTCCCGGGACAGGGGTCAACGAGCAGTACTTC
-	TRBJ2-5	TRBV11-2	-	CASSLLLQETQYF	TGTGCCAGCAGCCTACTCCTCCAAGAGACCCAGTACTTC
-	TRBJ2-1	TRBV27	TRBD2	CASSLSRGSSYNEQFF	TGTGCCAGCAGTTTATCGCGGGGGAGCTCCTACAATGAGCAGTTCTTC